These 32 T cell receptor beta chains came from one sample sequenced in a study of blood T cell repertoires in COVID-19. Data came from immunoSEQ multiplex PCR; TCRdb stores just in-frame clones and leaves some out. This repertoire shows tens of thousands of clones, under 90% found once; its top ten account for around 13%. The sample consisted of peripheral blood. The source is a human donor in a cohort sampled during active COVID-19.

The V call is TRBV24-1, the J call TRBJ2-1; D may be TRBD2 (5 bases). The germline V and J ends were trimmed by 0 bases and 7 bases, with 6 bases remaining between them. The CDR3 totals 13 residues. Germline V gene data show CDR1 as KGHDR and CDR2 as SFDVKD. The CDR3: CATSDLSGNEQFF. The CDR3 coding sequence is TGTGCCACCAGTGATTTGTCGGGGAATGAGCAGTTCTTC.

This clone was observed once. This sequence joins TRBV29-1 and TRBJ1-1; the D gene is possibly TRBD1 (6 bases). The CDR3 has 11 amino acids. With 7 bases removed from V and 1 base from J, the gap between germline ends came to 7 bases. Germline V gene data show CDR1 as SQVTM and CDR2 as ANQGSEA. CDR3 region: CSGTENTEAFF. The CDR3 DNA reads as TGCAGCGGGACAGAGAACACTGAAGCTTTCTTT.

This clone showed up just once. V usage is TRBV5-5 and J usage is TRBJ1-5; D is unclear. The CDR3 has 13 residues. Germline V CDR1 and CDR2: SGHKS, YYEKEE (reference sequence). V lost 4 bases and J 3 bases, leaving 8 bases between the germline ends. The DNA of the CDR3 is TGTGCCAGCAGCCTGAGCCTCAATCAGCCCCAGCATTTT. Residues: CASSLSLNQPQHF.

The chain links TRBV6-1 to TRBJ1-4; 8 bases are shared with TRBD1. The germline gives CDR1 MNHNS, CDR2 SASEGT. Germline trimming cut 3 bases from V and 8 bases from J; bases unmatched to any gene: 8. The CDR3 has 15 residues. CDR3 coding DNA: TGTGCCAGCAGTGAGGGAACAGGGGGTAAAGAAAAACTGTTTTTT. The encoded protein is CASSEGTGGKEKLFF.

V usage is TRBV7-3 and J usage is TRBJ2-2; 8 bases fit TRBD1. The CDR3 is 15 residues long. CDR1 is SGHTA and CDR2 is FQGTGA in the germline V gene. The J segment lost 4 bases and the V segment lost 5 bases, leaving 6 bases of the junction unmatched. Here the CDR3 DNA reads TGTGCCAGCAGCCCCAGGGGGCAGGGCACCGGGGAGCTGTTTTTT. As protein: CASSPRGQGTGELFF.

This clone was counted between two and nine times. This chain uses TRBV7-9 with TRBJ1-2; D is unresolved. This CDR3 is 14 amino acids long. V lost 5 bases to trimming and J lost 4 bases, with 14 bases between them. CDR1 is SEHNR and CDR2 is FQNEAQ in the germline V gene (reference sequence). Written as DNA, the CDR3 is TGTGCCAGCAGCCTGGCGCCCGGCGGCTATGGCTACACCTTC. It encodes CASSLAPGGYGYTF.

In this sample, this clone turned up a few times. The rearrangement uses TRBV7-9 and TRBJ2-7; 10 nucleotides line up with TRBD1. The length of the CDR3 is 15 residues. V lost 7 bases to trimming and J lost 1 base; unmatched junction nucleotides: 7. Germline CDR1 SEHNR, CDR2 FQNEAQ (reference sequence). Written as DNA, the CDR3 is TGTGCCAGCACCCACGACAGGGGGCAGTCCTACGAGCAGTACTTC. It yields the protein CASTHDRGQSYEQYF.

The genes are TRBV13 and TRBJ2-7, with 10 bases fitting TRBD1. This CDR3 is built from 15 residues. The J segment lost 3 bases and the V segment lost 4 bases, leaving 6 bases of the junction unmatched. Germline V lookup: CDR1 PRHDT, CDR2 FYEKMQ (reference sequence). DNA for the CDR3: TGTGCCAGCAGCTCCCGGACAGGGGGGGTCTACGAGCAGTACTTC. Protein sequence: CASSSRTGGVYEQYF. Combining the CDR3 with reference TRBV13 and TRBJ2-7 gives the whole variable domain AAGVIQSPRHLIKEKRETATLKCYPIPRHDTVYWYQQGPGQDPQFLISFYEKMQSDKGSIPDRFSAQQFSDYHSELNMSSLELGDSALYFCASSSRTGGVYEQYFGPGTRLTVT.

The chain employs TRBV5-1 and TRBJ2-7; 7 positions match TRBD1. The CDR3 extends over 12 amino acids. V trimming: 4 bases; J trimming: 7 bases; junction bases outside the gene matches: 5. Germline CDR1 reads SGHRS; CDR2 reads YFSETQ. The DNA of the CDR3 is TGCGCCAGCAGCGTTGGACAGGCTGAGCAGTACTTC. This encodes CASSVGQAEQYF.

This rearrangement joins TRBV12-5 to TRBJ2-2, with 16 bases matching TRBD2. The length of the CDR3 is 19 residues. V shed 1 base, J shed 5 bases, and the junction held 7 bases outside the gene matches. The germline V gene encodes CDR1 LGHNT and CDR2 FRNRAP. CDR3 sequence reads: CASGLGGTSGGARTGELFF. The CDR3 nucleotides read TGTGCTAGTGGTTTGGGAGGGACTAGCGGGGGGGCACGGACCGGGGAGCTGTTTTTT.

The chain is built from TRBV4-1 and TRBJ2-5; 9 nucleotides align to TRBD1. The V segment lost 4 bases and the J segment 4 bases; nucleotides outside the gene matches: 7. Germline values: CDR1 MGHRA, CDR2 YSYEKL. This CDR3 is built from 15 residues. CDR3: CASSPGDRDPETQYF. The CDR3 DNA is TGCGCCAGCAGCCCAGGGGACAGGGATCCAGAGACCCAGTACTTC.

This chain uses TRBV7-2 with TRBJ1-2; 10 bases line up with TRBD1. J lost 4 bases, V lost 5 bases, and 10 bases had no gene match. Germline V gene data show CDR1 as SGHTA and CDR2 as FQGNSA. The CDR3 consists of 16 residues. This chain's CDR3 is CASSEPGQGLSYGYTF. The CDR3 coding sequence is TGTGCCAGCAGCGAGCCGGGACAGGGGCTTTCCTATGGCTACACCTTC.

The V gene is TRBV24-1, the J gene TRBJ2-7, with 9 bases identical to TRBD1. Trimming took 0 bases from V and 3 from J; bases not matched to a gene: 8. Germline assignment: CDR1 KGHDR and CDR2 SFDVKD. CDR3 size: 17 residues. This chain's CDR3 is CATSDLPNRGRNYEQYF. CDR3 nucleotide sequence: TGTGCCACCAGTGATTTGCCCAACAGGGGGCGCAACTACGAGCAGTACTTC.

Written as DNA, the CDR3 is TGTGCCAGCTCACCAGAGAGTTATTGGTATGGCTACACCTTC. Translated: CASSPESYWYGYTF. The chain couples TRBV18 to TRBJ1-2, with D uncertain. Trimming left V 2 bases short and J 5 bases short, with 12 bases between. CDR3 length: 14 amino acids. CDR1 and CDR2 from the germline V gene are KGHSH and LQKENI.

This sequence joins TRBV11-2 and TRBJ2-7; D is undetermined. Germline V CDR1 and CDR2: SGHAT, FQNNGV. CDR3 length: 17 residues. The V gene lost 3 bases and the J gene lost 0 bases, with 18 bases spanning the gap. CDR3 region: CASSLTVQTAYSYEQYF. The DNA of the CDR3 is TGTGCCAGCAGCTTGACGGTCCAGACTGCCTACTCCTACGAGCAGTACTTC.

This clone was seen a single time. The gene calls are TRBV12-5 and TRBJ1-2, with a weak D call TRBD1 (5 bases). The CDR3 covers 13 residues. V was trimmed by 7 bases and J by 8 bases, leaving 17 bases between them. Germline V gives CDR1 LGHNT, CDR2 FRNRAP. The CDR3 DNA follows: TGTGCTAGTGCCCCGGACACCTTAGTGGGCTACACCTTC. Its translation: CASAPDTLVGYTF. Based on the CDR3 plus reference TRBV12-5 and TRBJ1-2, the full variable domain is DARVTQTPRHKVTEMGQEVTMRCQPILGHNTVFWYRQTMMQGLELLAYFRNRAPLDDSGMPKDRFSAEMPDATLATLKIQPSEPRDSAVYFCASAPDTLVGYTFGSGTRLTVV.

The V call is TRBV11-2, the J call TRBJ1-2, with 8 bases that match TRBD1. From germline, CDR1 is SGHAT and CDR2 FQNNGV. This CDR3 contains 13 residues. J lost 11 bases, V lost 5 bases, and 10 bases had no gene match. DNA of the CDR3: TGTGCCAGCAGCCCAACTGGTAGACAGGGGTACACCTTC. Protein: CASSPTGRQGYTF.

V and J are TRBV5-1 and TRBJ1-3; the D is unclear. The CDR3 runs to 13 residues. The germline CDR1 and CDR2 sequences are SGHRS and YFSETQ. Trimming stripped 0 bases from V and 8 bases from J, with 9 bases between. CDR3 sequence reads: CASSLAGEDTIYF. CDR3 sequence (DNA): TGCGCCAGCAGCTTGGCCGGGGAGGACACCATATATTTT.

This chain uses TRBV6-6 with TRBJ1-5, with D unclear. Germline V lookup: CDR1 MNHNY, CDR2 SVGAGI (reference sequence). With 4 bases removed from V and 7 bases from J, the gap between germline ends came to 8 bases. The CDR3 totals 12 residues. The CDR3, as DNA: TGTGCCAGCAGTTCCATGGGCCAGCCCCAGCATTTT. Translated, it gives CASSSMGQPQHF.

The CDR3 coding sequence is TGTGCCACCAGCACCTACAGGGGTCAAGAGACCCAGTACTTC. This codes for CATSTYRGQETQYF. The J gene is TRBJ2-5, the V gene TRBV15; 7 bases align to TRBD1. V dropped 4 bases and J dropped 2; count of bases not matched to a gene: 4. Germline loops: CDR1 LNHNV, CDR2 YYDKDF (reference sequence). This CDR3 region has 14 residues.

The chain couples TRBV2 to TRBJ1-5; D is unresolved. Germline V CDR1 and CDR2: SNHLY, FYNNEI. The CDR3 spans 12 residues. The ends were cut back, 6 bases at V and 5 bases at J, with 8 bases in the middle. For the CDR3, the DNA is TGTGCCAGCAGCGGCCAGGATCAGCCCCAGCATTTT. It specifies CASSGQDQPQHF. The whole variable domain, remainder taken from reference TRBV2 and TRBJ1-5, is EPEVTQTPSHQVTQMGQEVILRCVPISNHLYFYWYRQILGQKVEFLVSFYNNEISEKSEIFDDQFSVERPDGSNFTLKIRSTKLEDSAMYFCASSGQDQPQHFGDGTRLSIL.

This rearrangement joins TRBV6-1 to TRBJ2-1, with D tentatively TRBD1 (7 bases). V was pared by 1 base and J by 10 bases, with 20 bases between. Germline V lookup: CDR1 MNHNS, CDR2 SASEGT. This CDR3 contains 16 residues. This CDR3 is CASSEGEETGRGEQFF. For the CDR3, the DNA is TGTGCCAGCAGTGAAGGGGAGGAGACAGGGAGAGGCGAGCAGTTCTTC.

V usage is TRBV28 and J usage is TRBJ1-1; 12 nucleotides match TRBD1. Germline trimming cut 2 bases from V and 8 bases from J; bases unmatched to any gene: 0. The CDR3 covers 13 residues. CDR1 is MDHEN, CDR2 SYDVKM, per germline. CDR3 DNA: TGTGCCAGCAGTTTAGGGACAGGGGGCGAAGCTTTCTTT. It translates to CASSLGTGGEAFF.

This rearrangement joins TRBV2 to TRBJ2-2; 9 bases map to TRBD2. This CDR3 is 16 amino acids long. Germline V lookup: CDR1 SNHLY, CDR2 FYNNEI. V was clipped by 3 bases and J by 6 bases; unmatched bases: 8. The CDR3 coding sequence is TGTGCCAGCAGTGAGCTAGCGGGGTCATACGCCGGGGAGCTGTTTTTT. It yields the protein CASSELAGSYAGELFF.

This clone was seen just once. The J gene is TRBJ1-3, the V gene TRBV6-5; D is unclear. V lost 10 bases and J 0 bases, leaving 10 bases between the germline ends. There are 13 residues in the CDR3. Germline V gene data show CDR1 as MNHEY and CDR2 as SVGAGI. The CDR3 reads CATPGVSGNTIYF. The DNA for the CDR3 is TGTGCCACCCCGGGAGTCTCTGGAAACACCATATATTTT.

For the CDR3, the DNA is TGTGCCAGTACCGGGTACTATGGCTACACCTTC. Translation gives CASTGYYGYTF. This chain uses TRBV19 with TRBJ1-2; D not resolved. CDR1 and CDR2 from the germline V gene are LNHDA and SQIVND (reference sequence). This CDR3 contains 11 residues. V was pared by 7 bases and J by 3 bases, with 6 bases between.

CDR3 residues: CASSTSGTGTYEQYF. DNA of the CDR3: TGTGCCAGCAGCACCTCCGGGACAGGAACCTACGAGCAGTACTTC. The V call is TRBV7-2, the J call TRBJ2-7; 8 bases align to TRBD1. The CDR3 has 15 amino acids. The ends lost 5 bases at V and 2 bases at J; junction bases unmatched: 8. Germline lookup yields CDR1 SGHTA and CDR2 FQGNSA.

The chain is built from TRBV29-1 and TRBJ2-3, with 7 nucleotides matching TRBD2. V was clipped by 4 bases and J by 0 bases; unmatched bases: 4. The CDR3 runs to 14 residues. The germline V gene encodes CDR1 SQVTM and CDR2 ANQGSEA. In DNA, the CDR3 is TGCAGCGTTGGAGGCGGGGGTAGCACAGATACGCAGTATTTT. This sequence encodes CSVGGGGSTDTQYF.

The sample holds one count of this clone. J is TRBJ2-3 and V is TRBV28, with a weak D call TRBD1 (6 bases). This CDR3 has 14 residues. Looked up from germline, CDR1 is MDHEN and CDR2 is SYDVKM. Trimming removed 6 bases at V and 6 bases at J, with 16 bases between. The CDR3: CASRVNRVQDTQYF. CDR3 DNA: TGTGCCAGCAGGGTCAACAGGGTTCAGGATACGCAGTATTTT.

The rearrangement uses TRBV14 and TRBJ1-2; D is uncertain. Trimming stripped 2 bases from V and 2 bases from J, with 12 bases between. The germline CDR1 and CDR2 sequences are SGHDN and FVKESK. This CDR3 has 15 residues. Here the CDR3 DNA reads TGTGCCAGCAGCCAAAGTCCGGGAAGGAACTATGGCTACACCTTC. It translates to CASSQSPGRNYGYTF.

The count of this clone is one. The rearrangement uses TRBV7-2 and TRBJ2-1; D ambiguous. The CDR3 sequence is 12 residues long. Germline-derived CDR1 and CDR2 are SGHTA and FQGNSA. The germline V and J ends were trimmed by 1 base and 6 bases, with 4 bases remaining between them. DNA for the CDR3: TGTGCCAGCAGCTTAGACATCAATGAGCAGTTCTTC. Translating it yields CASSLDINEQFF.

This chain connects TRBV11-2 to TRBJ2-1; weak D call: TRBD1 (6 bases). Germline values: CDR1 SGHAT, CDR2 FQNNGV. The CDR3 is 15 residues long. V was shortened by 0 bases and J by 9 bases, with 15 bases between the two germline ends. The CDR3 DNA reads TGTGCCAGCAGCTTAGAGTACTCAGGGGAGAGTGAGCAGTTCTTC. It encodes CASSLEYSGESEQFF.